This T cell receptor (beta chain) was sequenced during a study of shared clonotypes between healthy human individuals. Overall study context: A couple of women and a few men aged 18 to 49 served as donors. Donors had three CD4 naive, three CD4 memory, two CD8 naive and one CD8 memory plate apiece.

The data were produced by immunoSEQ multiplex PCR, yet TCRdb's version contains in-frame clones alone and is incomplete. The sample gives more than 1 million clones, 78% of which show up once; approximately 0.52% is in the top ten. The study's findings and limits: Across subsets, estimated richness was generally greater for naive than for memory populations.

Into CD45RA+ naive and CD45RA-negative memory subsets, the CD4+ cells were split. About this clone itself: The antigen is unknown.

Germline V gene lookup returns CDR1 SQVTM and CDR2 ANQGSEA. The CDR3 runs to 14 residues. J lost 2 bases, V lost 3 bases, and 4 bases had no gene match. The specimen was memory CD4+ T cells from PBMCs. Sample subset: CD45RA-negative fraction. This TCR came from a man aged 18 to 30 in good health. Some clones in this sample may be carry-over from other donors' samples. The chain uses TRBV29-1 and TRBJ1-2; TRBD1 matches 9 bases. CDR3 bases: TGCAGCGTTGATAAGGGACAGGGAAACTATGGCTACACCTTC. It yields the protein CSVDKGQGNYGYTF. The full variable domain, in which reference TRBV29-1 and TRBJ1-2 provide the parts outside the CDR3, is SAVISQKPSRDICQRGTSLTIQCQVDSQVTMMFWYRQQPGQSLTLIATANQGSEATYESGFVIDKFPISRPNLTFSTLTVSNMSPEDSSIYLCSVDKGQGNYGYTFGSGTRLTVV.